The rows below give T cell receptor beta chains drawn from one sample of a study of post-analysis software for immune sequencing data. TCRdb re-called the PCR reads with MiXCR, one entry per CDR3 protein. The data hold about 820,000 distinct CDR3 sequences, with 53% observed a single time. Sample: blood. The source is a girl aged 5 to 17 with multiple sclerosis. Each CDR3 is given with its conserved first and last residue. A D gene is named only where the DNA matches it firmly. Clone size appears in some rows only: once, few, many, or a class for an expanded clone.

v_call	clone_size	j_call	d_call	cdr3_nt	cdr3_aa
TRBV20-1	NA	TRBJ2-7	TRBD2	TGCAGTGCTTCAAGGACTAGCGGGAGCTACGAGCAGTACTTC	CSASRTSGSYEQYF
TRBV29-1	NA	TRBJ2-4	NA	TGCAGCGTTAACTTACCAGGGAAAAACATTCAGTACTTC	CSVNLPGKNIQYF
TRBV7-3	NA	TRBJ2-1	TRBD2	TGTGCCAGCAGCAAGGCCGGGACTAGCGGGTCGAGCTCCTACAATGAGCAGTTCTTC	CASSKAGTSGSSSYNEQFF
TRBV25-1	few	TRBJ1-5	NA	TGTGCCAGCAGTGTATCGGGCAATCAGCCCCAGCATTTT	CASSVSGNQPQHF
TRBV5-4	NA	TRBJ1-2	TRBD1	TGTGCCAGCAGCTTGGAGCCGGGACAGGGGCTAGTTGGGCATGGCTACACCTTC	CASSLEPGQGLVGHGYTF
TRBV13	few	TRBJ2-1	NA	TGTGCCAGCACGTTTCACCAGCGCGGAGGGGGAGGGTCCACGCATGAGCAGTTCTTC	CASTFHQRGGGGSTHEQFF
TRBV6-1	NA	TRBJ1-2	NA	TGTGTCAGCAGTGAATTCGGGCCTGAGGGTAACTATGGCTACACCTTC	CVSSEFGPEGNYGYTF
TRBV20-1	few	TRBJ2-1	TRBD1	TGCAGTGCTAGAGCGACAGGGTGGGGCAATGAGCAGTTCTTC	CSARATGWGNEQFF
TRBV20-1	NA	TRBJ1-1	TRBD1	TGCAGTGCTAGAGGGGACAGGGGTATGAACACTGAAGCTTTCTTT	CSARGDRGMNTEAFF
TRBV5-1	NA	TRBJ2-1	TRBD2	TGCGCCAGCAGCTTGGCCTCTGGGCTAGCGGGAGTCAACTCCTACAACGAGCAGTTCTTC	CASSLASGLAGVNSYNEQFF
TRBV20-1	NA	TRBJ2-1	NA	TGCAGTGCTAGAGACCCGGGAGAGGAGGTTCATGAGCAGTTCTTC	CSARDPGEEVHEQFF
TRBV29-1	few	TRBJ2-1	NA	TGCAGCGCCAGCGGGTTCCCCCCTCGGGATGAGCAGTTCTTC	CSASGFPPRDEQFF
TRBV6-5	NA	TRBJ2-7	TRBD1	TGTGCCAGCAGTAAACAGGGGGCCCCCTACGAGCAGTACTTC	CASSKQGAPYEQYF
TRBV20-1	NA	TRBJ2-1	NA	TGCAGTGCTAGAGATCCGCTTCGGTACAATGAGCAGTTCTTC	CSARDPLRYNEQFF
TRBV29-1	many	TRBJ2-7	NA	TGCAGCGTTTTGCAGGCCTACGAGCAGTACTTC	CSVLQAYEQYF
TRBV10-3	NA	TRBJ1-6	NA	TGTGCCATCGGGAGCTCCTATAATTCACCCCTCCACTTT	CAIGSSYNSPLHF
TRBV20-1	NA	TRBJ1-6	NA	TGCAGTGCTAGAGATGTGGACAGCGGTGGGTATAATTCACCCCTCCACTTT	CSARDVDSGGYNSPLHF
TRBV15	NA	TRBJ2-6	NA	TGTGCCACCAGCAGGAAACAGAGGTCTGGGGCCAACGTCCTGACTTTC	CATSRKQRSGANVLTF